This T cell receptor beta chain comes out of a study of blood T cell repertoires in COVID-19. This table comes from immunoSEQ multiplex PCR, and its TCRdb copy is limited to in-frame clones, with some not included. The data show about 250,000 clones, 86% seen once. The CDR3 consists of 13 residues. Germline V lookup: CDR1 MDHEN, CDR2 SYDVKM. V was pared by 7 bases and J by 0 bases, with 9 bases between. The receptor's source is a man younger than 35 who had recovered from COVID-19. The sample was PBMCs or T cells enriched from blood (not recorded which). The V gene is TRBV28, the J gene TRBJ2-5, with D perhaps matching TRBD1 (6 bases). Written as DNA, the CDR3 is TGTGCCAGCACAGGGGTCAACCAAGAGACCCAGTACTTC. Protein product: CASTGVNQETQYF. The entire variable domain, with the rest obtained from reference TRBV28 and TRBJ2-5, is as follows: DVKVTQSSRYLVKRTGEKVFLECVQDMDHENMFWYRQDPGLGLRLIYFSYDVKMKEKGDIPEGYSVSREKKERFSLILESASTNQTSMYLCASTGVNQETQYFGPGTRLLVL.